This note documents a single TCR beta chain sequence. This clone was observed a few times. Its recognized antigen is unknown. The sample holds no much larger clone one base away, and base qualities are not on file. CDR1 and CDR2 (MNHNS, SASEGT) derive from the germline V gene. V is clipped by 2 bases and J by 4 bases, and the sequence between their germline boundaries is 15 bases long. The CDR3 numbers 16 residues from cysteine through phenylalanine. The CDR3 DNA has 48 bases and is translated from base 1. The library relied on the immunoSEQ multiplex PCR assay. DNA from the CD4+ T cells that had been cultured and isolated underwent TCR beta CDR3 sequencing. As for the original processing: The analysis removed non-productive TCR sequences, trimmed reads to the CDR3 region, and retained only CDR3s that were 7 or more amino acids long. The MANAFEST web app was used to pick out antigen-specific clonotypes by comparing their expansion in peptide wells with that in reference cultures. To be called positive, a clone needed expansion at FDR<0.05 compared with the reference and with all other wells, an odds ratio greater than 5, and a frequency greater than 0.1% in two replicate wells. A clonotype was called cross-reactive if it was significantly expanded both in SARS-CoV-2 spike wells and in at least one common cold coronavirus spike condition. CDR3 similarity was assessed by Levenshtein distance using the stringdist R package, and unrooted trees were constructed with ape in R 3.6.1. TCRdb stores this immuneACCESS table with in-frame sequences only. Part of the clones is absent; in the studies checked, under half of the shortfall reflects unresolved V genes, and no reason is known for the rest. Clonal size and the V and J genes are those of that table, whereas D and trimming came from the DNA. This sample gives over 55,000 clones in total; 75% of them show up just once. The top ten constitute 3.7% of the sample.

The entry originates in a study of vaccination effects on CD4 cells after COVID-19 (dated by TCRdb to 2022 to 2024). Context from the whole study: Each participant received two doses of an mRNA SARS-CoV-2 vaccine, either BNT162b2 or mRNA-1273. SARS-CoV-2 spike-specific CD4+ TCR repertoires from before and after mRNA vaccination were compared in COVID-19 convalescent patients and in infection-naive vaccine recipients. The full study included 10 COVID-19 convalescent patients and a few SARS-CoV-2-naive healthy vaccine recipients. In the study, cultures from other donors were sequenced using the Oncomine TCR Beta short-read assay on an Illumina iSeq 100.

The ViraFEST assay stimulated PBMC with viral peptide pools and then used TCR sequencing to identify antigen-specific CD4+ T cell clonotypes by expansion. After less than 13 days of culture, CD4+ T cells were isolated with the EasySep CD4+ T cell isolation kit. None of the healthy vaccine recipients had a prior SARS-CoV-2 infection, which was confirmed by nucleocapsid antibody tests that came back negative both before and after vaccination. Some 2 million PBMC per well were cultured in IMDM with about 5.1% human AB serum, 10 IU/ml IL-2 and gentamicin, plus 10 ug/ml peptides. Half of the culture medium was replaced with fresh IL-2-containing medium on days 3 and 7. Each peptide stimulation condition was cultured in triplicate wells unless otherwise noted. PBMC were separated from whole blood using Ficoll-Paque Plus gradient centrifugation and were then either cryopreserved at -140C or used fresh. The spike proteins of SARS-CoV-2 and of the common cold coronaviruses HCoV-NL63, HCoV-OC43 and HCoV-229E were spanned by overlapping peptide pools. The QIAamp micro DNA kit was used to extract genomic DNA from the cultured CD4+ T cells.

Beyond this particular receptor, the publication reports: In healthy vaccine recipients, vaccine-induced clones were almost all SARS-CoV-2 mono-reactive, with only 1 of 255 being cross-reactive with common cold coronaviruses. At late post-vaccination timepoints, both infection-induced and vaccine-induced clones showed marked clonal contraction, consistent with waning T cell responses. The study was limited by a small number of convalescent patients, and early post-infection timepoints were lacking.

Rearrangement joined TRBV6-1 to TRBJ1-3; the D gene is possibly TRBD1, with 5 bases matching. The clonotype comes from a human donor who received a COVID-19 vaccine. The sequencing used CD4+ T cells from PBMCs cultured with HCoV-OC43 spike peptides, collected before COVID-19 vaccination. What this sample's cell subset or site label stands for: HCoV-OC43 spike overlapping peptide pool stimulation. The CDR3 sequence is CASSENGGARGNTIYF. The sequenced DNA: TGTGCCAGCAGTGAAAACGGGGGTGCCCGCGGAAACACCATATATTTT.